This is a list of T cell receptor beta chains from one sample in a study of beta chain features in type 1 diabetes. Using immunoSEQ multiplex PCR, the repertoire was profiled, and TCRdb retains in-frame clones only, with some absent. The data contain roughly 230,000 clones, roughly 11% of them singletons. Sequences were obtained from naive CD4+ T cells from blood. These receptors originate from a man younger than 45 with type 1 diabetes. Both conserved end residues are part of each CDR3. Each record gives: V gene, D gene, J gene, clone size, CDR3 protein, CDR3 DNA. D genes are given only for firm matches. The listing skips clone size in some rows; elsewhere it reads once, few, many or a size class.

TRBV7-9	TRBD1	TRBJ2-1	NA	CASSLNLQGGEQFF	TGTGCCAGCAGCTTAAACCTACAGGGGGGCGAGCAGTTCTTC
TRBV6-6	NA	TRBJ1-1	few	CASSYGLRGTEAFF	TGTGCCAGCAGTTACGGGCTAAGGGGCACTGAAGCTTTCTTT
TRBV4-1	TRBD2	TRBJ2-3	few	CASSRAGGQSHTDTQYF	TGCGCCAGCAGCCGAGCGGGGGGGCAGTCCCACACAGATACGCAGTATTTT
TRBV6-6	NA	TRBJ1-6	NA	CASRDLQGYNSPLHF	TGTGCCAGCAGAGACTTACAGGGTTATAATTCACCCCTCCACTTT
TRBV6-1	NA	TRBJ1-2	NA	CASSEVRGGSYTF	TGTGCCAGCAGTGAAGTGAGGGGGGGAAGCTACACCTTC
TRBV5-1	NA	TRBJ1-6	few	CASSGLAGDSPLHF	TGCGCCAGCAGCGGATTGGCAGGGGATTCACCCCTCCACTTT
TRBV4-1	TRBD1	TRBJ2-5	few	CASSQGPGGSETQYF	TGCGCCAGCAGCCAAGGGCCAGGGGGCTCGGAGACCCAGTACTTC
TRBV9	NA	TRBJ2-4	NA	CASSGVDIGRQNIQYF	TGTGCCAGCAGCGGGGTGGACATAGGACGTCAAAACATTCAGTACTTC
TRBV4-1	TRBD1	TRBJ1-1	few	CASSPTGRAFF	TGCGCCAGCAGCCCGACAGGGAGGGCTTTCTTT
TRBV30	NA	TRBJ1-2	NA	CAWSENAGVYGYTF	TGTGCCTGGAGTGAGAACGCGGGAGTCTATGGCTACACCTTC
TRBV10-3	TRBD1	TRBJ2-7	few	CALRQGRDYEQYF	TGTGCCTTAAGACAGGGTCGTGACTACGAGCAGTACTTC
TRBV19	NA	TRBJ1-5	few	CASGRTGNQPQHF	TGTGCCAGTGGGCGGACAGGCAATCAGCCCCAGCATTTT
TRBV11-2	NA	TRBJ2-1	few	CASSLRVHEQFF	TGTGCCAGCAGCCTCAGGGTCCATGAGCAGTTCTTC
TRBV7-6	TRBD1	TRBJ2-7	few	CASSTGQLSYEQYF	TGTGCCAGCAGCACGGGACAGCTGTCCTACGAGCAGTACTTC
TRBV5-4	TRBD1	TRBJ1-6	NA	CASSTPRQGGSPLHF	TGTGCCAGCAGCACACCCCGACAGGGTGGTTCACCCCTCCACTTT
TRBV4-2	TRBD1	TRBJ1-2	NA	CASSLGTTGAYGYTF	TGTGCCAGCAGCCTTGGGACGACAGGGGCGTATGGCTACACCTTC
TRBV29-1	TRBD1	TRBJ2-3	few	CSVGGAGGYADTQYF	TGCAGCGTTGGTGGGGCAGGGGGCTATGCAGATACGCAGTATTTT
TRBV7-9	NA	TRBJ2-3	few	CASSLAEGADTQYF	TGTGCCAGCAGCTTAGCCGAGGGGGCAGATACGCAGTATTTT
TRBV5-1	NA	TRBJ2-7	NA	CASSLEQTGEQYF	TGCGCCAGCAGCTTGGAACAGACCGGCGAGCAGTACTTC
TRBV19	NA	TRBJ1-2	NA	CASSIDPGSGYTF	TGTGCCAGTAGTATCGATCCGGGGAGTGGCTACACCTTC
TRBV2	TRBD2	TRBJ2-7	few	CASSDPRGAYEQYF	TGTGCCAGCAGTGATCCTCGGGGGGCCTACGAGCAGTACTTC
TRBV7-9	NA	TRBJ2-3	NA	CASSINTDTQYF	TGTGCCAGCAGCATCAACACAGATACGCAGTATTTT
TRBV9	TRBD1	TRBJ2-7	NA	CASSERQGASYEQYF	TGTGCCAGCAGCGAAAGACAGGGGGCTTCCTACGAGCAGTACTTC
TRBV6-6	TRBD2	TRBJ2-5	few	CASSRGLAGGQETQYF	TGTGCCAGCAGTAGGGGACTAGCGGGGGGGCAAGAGACCCAGTACTTC
TRBV30	NA	TRBJ1-5	few	CAWSVGGAANQPQHF	TGTGCCTGGAGTGTCGGGGGGGCTGCGAATCAGCCCCAGCATTTT
TRBV18	NA	TRBJ2-5	once	CASSPLSETQYF	TGTGCCAGCTCACCATTATCAGAGACCCAGTACTTC
TRBV5-1	TRBD1	TRBJ2-5	few	CASSLITGGLRETQYF	TGCGCCAGCAGCTTGATTACAGGGGGGTTGCGAGAGACCCAGTACTTC
TRBV7-2	NA	TRBJ2-5	NA	CASSPSLRQQETQYF	TGTGCCAGCAGCCCCTCCCTGCGACAACAAGAGACCCAGTACTTC
TRBV7-8	NA	TRBJ1-5	few	CASSLLYSNQPQHF	TGTGCCAGCAGCTTATTGTATAGCAATCAGCCCCAGCATTTT